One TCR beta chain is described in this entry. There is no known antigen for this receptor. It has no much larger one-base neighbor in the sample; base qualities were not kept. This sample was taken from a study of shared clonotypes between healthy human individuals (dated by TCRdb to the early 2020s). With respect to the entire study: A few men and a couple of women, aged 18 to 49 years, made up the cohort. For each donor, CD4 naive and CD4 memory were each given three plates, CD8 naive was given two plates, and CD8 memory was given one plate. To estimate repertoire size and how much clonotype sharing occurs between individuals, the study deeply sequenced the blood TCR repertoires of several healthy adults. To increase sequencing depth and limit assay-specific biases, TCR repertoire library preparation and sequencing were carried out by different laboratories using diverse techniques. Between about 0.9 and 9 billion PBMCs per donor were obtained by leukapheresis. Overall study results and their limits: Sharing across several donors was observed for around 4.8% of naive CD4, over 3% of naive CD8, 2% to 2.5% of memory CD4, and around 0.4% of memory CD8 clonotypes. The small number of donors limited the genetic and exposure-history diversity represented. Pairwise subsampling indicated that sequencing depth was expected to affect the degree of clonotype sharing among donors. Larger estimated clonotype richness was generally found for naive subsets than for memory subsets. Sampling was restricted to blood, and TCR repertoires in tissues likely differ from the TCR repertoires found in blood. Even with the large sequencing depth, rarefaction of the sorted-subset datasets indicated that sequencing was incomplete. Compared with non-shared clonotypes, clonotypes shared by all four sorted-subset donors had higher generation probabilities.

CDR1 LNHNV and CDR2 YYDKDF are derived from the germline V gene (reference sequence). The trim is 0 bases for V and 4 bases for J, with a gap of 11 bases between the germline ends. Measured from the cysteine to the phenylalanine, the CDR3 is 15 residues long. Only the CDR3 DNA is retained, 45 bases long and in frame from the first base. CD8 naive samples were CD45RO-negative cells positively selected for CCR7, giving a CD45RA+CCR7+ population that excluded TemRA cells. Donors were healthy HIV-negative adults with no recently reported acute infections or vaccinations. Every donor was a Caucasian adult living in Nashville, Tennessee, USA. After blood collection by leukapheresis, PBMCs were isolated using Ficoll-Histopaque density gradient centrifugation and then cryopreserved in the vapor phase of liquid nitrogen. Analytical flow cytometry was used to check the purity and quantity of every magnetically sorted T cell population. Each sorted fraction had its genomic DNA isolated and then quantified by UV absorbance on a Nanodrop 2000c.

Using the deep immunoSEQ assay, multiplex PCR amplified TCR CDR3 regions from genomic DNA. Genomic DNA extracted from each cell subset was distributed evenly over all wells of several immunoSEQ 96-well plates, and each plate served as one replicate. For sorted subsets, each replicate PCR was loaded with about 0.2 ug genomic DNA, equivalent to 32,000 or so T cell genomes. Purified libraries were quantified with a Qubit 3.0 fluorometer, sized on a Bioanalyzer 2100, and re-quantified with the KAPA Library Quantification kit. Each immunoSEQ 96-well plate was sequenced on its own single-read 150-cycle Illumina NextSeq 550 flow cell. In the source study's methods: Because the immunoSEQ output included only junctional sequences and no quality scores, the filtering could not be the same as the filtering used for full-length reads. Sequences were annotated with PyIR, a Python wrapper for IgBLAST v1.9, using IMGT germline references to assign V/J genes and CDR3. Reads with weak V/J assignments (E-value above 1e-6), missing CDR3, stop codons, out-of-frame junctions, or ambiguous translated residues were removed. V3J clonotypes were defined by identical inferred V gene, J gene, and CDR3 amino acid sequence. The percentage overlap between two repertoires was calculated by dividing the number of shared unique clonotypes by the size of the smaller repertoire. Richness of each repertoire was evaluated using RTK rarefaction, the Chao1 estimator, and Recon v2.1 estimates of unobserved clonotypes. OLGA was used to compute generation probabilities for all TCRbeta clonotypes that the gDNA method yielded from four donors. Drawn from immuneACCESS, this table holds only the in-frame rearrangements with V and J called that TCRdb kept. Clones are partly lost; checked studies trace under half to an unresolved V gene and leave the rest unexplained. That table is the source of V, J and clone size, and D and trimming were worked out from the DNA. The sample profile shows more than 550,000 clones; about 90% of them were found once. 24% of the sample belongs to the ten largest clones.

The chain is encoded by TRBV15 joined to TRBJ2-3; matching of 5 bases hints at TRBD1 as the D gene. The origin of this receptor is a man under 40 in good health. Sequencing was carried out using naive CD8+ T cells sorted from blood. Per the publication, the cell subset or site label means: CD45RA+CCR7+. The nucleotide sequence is TGTGCCACCAGCAGAGATCGCCAGGGTGCAGATACGCAGTATTTT. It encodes CATSRDRQGADTQYF. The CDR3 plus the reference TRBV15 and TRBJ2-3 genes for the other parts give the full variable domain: DAMVIQNPRYQVTQFGKPVTLSCSQTLNHNVMYWYQQKSSQAPKLLFHYYDKDFNNEADTPDNFQSRRPNTSFCFLDIRSPGLGDTAMYLCATSRDRQGADTQYFGPGTRLTVL.